The clone carrying this T cell receptor (beta chain) was seen ten or more times. Its target is not known. In TCRdb, the 5' RACE reads were re-called with MiXCR into one record per CDR3 protein. This table holds a few hundred thousand distinct CDR3 sequences, about 10% found once. The data derive from a study of CD8 T cells in ankylosing spondylitis. Notes on the study in general: Past research had described some motif variants in reactive arthritis synovial fluid and blood.

Germline-derived CDR1 and CDR2 are SNHLY and FYNNEI. This CDR3 is built from 14 residues. The V and J ends lost 6 bases and 3 bases, in that order; junction bases with no gene match: 7. The clonotype originates from a male donor with ankylosing spondylitis or in good health (not recorded which). The rearrangement uses TRBV2 and TRBJ1-1; 7 positions agree with TRBD1. Sequenced: blood, either unsorted or a sorted T cell fraction (not recorded which). The CDR3 reads CASRRAGGDTEAFF. CDR3 DNA: TGTGCCAGCAGAAGGGCAGGGGGGGACACTGAAGCTTTCTTT.